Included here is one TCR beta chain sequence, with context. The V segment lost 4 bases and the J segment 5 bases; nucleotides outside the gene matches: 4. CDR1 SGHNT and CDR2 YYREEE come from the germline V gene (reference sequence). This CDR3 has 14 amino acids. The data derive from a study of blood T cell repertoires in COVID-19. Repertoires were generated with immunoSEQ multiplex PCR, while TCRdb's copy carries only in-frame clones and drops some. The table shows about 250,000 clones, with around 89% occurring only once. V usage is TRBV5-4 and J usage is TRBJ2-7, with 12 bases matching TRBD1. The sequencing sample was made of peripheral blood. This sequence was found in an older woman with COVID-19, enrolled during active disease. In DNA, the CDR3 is TGTGCCAGCAGCGGGACAGGGGGCTACAACGAGCAGTACTTC. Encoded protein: CASSGTGGYNEQYF.